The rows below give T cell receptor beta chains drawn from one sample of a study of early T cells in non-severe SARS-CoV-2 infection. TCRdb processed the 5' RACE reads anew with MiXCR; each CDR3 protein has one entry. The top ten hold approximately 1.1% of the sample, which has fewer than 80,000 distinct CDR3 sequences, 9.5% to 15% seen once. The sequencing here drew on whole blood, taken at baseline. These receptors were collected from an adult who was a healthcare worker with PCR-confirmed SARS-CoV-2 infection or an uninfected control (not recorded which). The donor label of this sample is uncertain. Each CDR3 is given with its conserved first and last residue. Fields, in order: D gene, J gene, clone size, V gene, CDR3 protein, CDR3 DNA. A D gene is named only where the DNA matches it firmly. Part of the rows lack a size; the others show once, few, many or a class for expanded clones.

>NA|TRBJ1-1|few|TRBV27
CASRDSLFNTEAFF
TGTGCCAGCAGGGACAGCCTTTTCAACACTGAAGCTTTCTTT
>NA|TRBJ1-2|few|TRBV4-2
CASSPDLMGRESYTF
TGTGCCAGCAGCCCGGATCTTATGGGTCGAGAGAGCTACACCTTC
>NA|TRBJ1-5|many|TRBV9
CASSAAAGSNQPQHF
TGTGCCAGCAGCGCCGCTGCAGGCAGCAATCAGCCCCAGCATTTT
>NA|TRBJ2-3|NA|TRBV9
CASSIQPGTDTQYF
TGTGCCAGCAGCATTCAACCGGGAACAGATACGCAGTATTTT
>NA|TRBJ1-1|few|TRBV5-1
CASSLEVGRGTEAFF
TGCGCCAGCAGCTTGGAAGTAGGCAGGGGAACTGAAGCTTTCTTT
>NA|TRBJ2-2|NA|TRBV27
CASRGDTGELFF
TGTGCCAGTAGAGGTGACACCGGGGAGCTGTTTTTT
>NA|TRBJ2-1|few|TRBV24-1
CATRSPQFNEQFF
TGTGCCACCAGGTCGCCCCAGTTCAATGAGCAGTTCTTC
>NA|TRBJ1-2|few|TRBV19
CASSTTGRYGYTF
TGTGCCAGTAGTACCACAGGGCGCTATGGCTACACCTTC
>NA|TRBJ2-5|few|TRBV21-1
CASSPARDSSLRTQYF
TGTGCCAGCAGCCCAGCTCGGGACTCCAGCTTAAGGACCCAGTACTTC
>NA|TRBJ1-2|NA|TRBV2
CASRLSLGAGYTF
TGTGCCAGCAGGCTATCATTGGGGGCTGGCTACACCTTC
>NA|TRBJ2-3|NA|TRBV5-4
CASSLQGRTSTDTQYF
TGTGCCAGCAGCTTACAGGGACGTACTAGCACAGATACGCAGTATTTT
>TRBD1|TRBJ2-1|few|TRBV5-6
CASSSTGVSYNEQFF
TGTGCCAGCAGCTCCACAGGGGTCTCCTACAATGAGCAGTTCTTC
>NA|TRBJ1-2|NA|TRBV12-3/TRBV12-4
CASSPSARGGRGRGYTF
TGTGCCAGCAGTCCCTCGGCAAGGGGGGGACGTGGCCGTGGCTACACCTTC
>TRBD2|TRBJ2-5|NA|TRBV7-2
CASSRSGVKKETQYF
TGTGCCAGCAGCAGAAGCGGGGTGAAAAAAGAGACCCAGTACTTC
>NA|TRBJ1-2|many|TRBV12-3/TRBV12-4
CASSQIGGGYTF
TGTGCCAGCAGTCAGATCGGGGGGGGCTACACCTTC
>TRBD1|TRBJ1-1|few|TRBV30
CAWSGPGQRTEAFF
TGTGCCTGGAGTGGTCCGGGACAGCGCACTGAAGCTTTCTTT
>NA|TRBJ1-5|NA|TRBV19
CASSTKQGYQQPQHF
TGTGCCAGTAGTACTAAACAGGGCTATCAGCAGCCCCAGCATTTT
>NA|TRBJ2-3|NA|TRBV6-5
CASSYSGAGITDTQYF
TGTGCCAGCAGTTACTCGGGAGCAGGAATCACAGATACGCAGTATTTT
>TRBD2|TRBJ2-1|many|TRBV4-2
CASSQVGGGAIDEQFF
TGTGCCAGCAGCCAAGTTGGCGGGGGGGCCATAGATGAGCAGTTCTTC
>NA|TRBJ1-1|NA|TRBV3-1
CATTVGGGNTEAFF
TGTGCCACCACTGTCGGGGGAGGGAACACTGAAGCTTTCTTT